This T cell receptor beta chain is from a study of shared clonotypes between healthy human individuals. Study-level points and caveats: The four-donor shared clonotypes exceeded non-shared clonotypes in generation probability, with non-shared ones scoring lower. The study generally estimated greater richness for naive than memory subsets.

Concerning this clone itself: Its antigen is currently unknown.

Germline V gives CDR1 SGHRS, CDR2 YFSETQ. Trimming removed 3 bases from V and 8 bases from J, with 20 bases in between. CDR3 length: 15 amino acids. Deep was the level at which the assay was run. The table came from immunoSEQ multiplex PCR; TCRdb's copy has only in-frame clones and leaves some out. Of about 2.4 million clones detected, around nine tenths appear once; the ten largest clones hold roughly 0.15%. Donors comprised only Caucasian adults living in Nashville, Tennessee. Sample: naive CD4+ T cells sorted from blood. This sample's subset: CD45RA+ positively selected. This clonotype was sampled from a man younger than 35 in good health. The rearrangement joins TRBV5-1 to TRBJ1-2; D is unclear. In DNA, the CDR3 is TGCGCCAGCAGCTCAGAAACCAGCCTTCCGGCGGGCTACACCTTC. The encoded protein is CASSSETSLPAGYTF. Looking up the rest from reference TRBV5-1 and TRBJ1-2 gives the full variable domain: KAGVTQTPRYLIKTRGQQVTLSCSPISGHRSVSWYQQTPGQGLQFLFEYFSETQRNKGNFPGRFSGRQFSNSRSEMNVSTLELGDSALYLCASSSETSLPAGYTFGSGTRLTVV.